This section outlines one TCR beta chain sequence together with its context. The sample belongs to a study of T cells in Graves' hyperthyroidism and ophthalmopathy. Study as a whole: Specimen type is peripheral blood, collected at initial diagnosis prior to any treatment.

TCR beta CDR3 sequences were amplified from RNA transcripts. First-round RT-PCR targeting the TCR CDR3 was performed with the HTBI primer set. MiXCR was run by TCRdb on the multiplex PCR reads, yielding one entry per CDR3 protein. The profile shows more than 300,000 distinct CDR3 sequences, around 15% of them singletons. Germline CDR1 is SGHAT and CDR2 is FQNNGV. The V segment lost 1 base and the J segment 7 bases; nucleotides outside the gene matches: 11. The CDR3 has 17 residues. This TCR was sampled from a woman aged 25 to 39 with Graves' ophthalmopathy. Sequenced input: blood. This sequence joins TRBV11-2 and TRBJ2-4, with 9 bases that match TRBD1. The CDR3 spells CASSLAGGTGMPNIQYF. The CDR3, as DNA: TGTGCCAGCAGCTTAGCAGGGGGGACAGGGATGCCGAACATTCAGTACTTC.